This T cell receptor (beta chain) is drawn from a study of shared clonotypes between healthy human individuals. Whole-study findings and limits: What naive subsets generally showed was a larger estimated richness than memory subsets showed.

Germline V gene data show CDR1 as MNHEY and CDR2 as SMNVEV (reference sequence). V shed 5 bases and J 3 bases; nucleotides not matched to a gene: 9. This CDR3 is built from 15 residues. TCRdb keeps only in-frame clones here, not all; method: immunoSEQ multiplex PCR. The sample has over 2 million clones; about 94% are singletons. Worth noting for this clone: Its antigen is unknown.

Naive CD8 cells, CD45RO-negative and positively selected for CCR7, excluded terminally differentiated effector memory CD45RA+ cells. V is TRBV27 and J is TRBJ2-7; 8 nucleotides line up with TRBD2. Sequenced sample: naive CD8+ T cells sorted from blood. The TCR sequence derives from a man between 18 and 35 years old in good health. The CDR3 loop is CASSPGLAVIYEQYF. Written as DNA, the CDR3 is TGTGCCAGCAGTCCCGGACTAGCAGTAATCTACGAGCAGTACTTC.